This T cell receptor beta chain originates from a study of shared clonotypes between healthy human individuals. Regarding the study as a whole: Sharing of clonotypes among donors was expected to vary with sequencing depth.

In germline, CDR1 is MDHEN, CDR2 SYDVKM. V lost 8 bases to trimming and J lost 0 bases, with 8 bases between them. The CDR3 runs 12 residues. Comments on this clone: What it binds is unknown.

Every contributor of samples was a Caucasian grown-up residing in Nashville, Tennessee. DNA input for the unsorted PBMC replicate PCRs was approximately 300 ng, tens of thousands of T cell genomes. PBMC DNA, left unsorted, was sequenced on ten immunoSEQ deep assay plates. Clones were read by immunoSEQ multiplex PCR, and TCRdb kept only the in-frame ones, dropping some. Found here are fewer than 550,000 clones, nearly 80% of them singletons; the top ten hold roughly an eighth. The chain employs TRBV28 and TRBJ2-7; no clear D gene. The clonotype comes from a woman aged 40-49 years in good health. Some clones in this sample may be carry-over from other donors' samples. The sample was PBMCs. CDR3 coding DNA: TGTGCCAGCGAACGGAACTCCTACGAGCAGTACTTC. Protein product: CASERNSYEQYF.